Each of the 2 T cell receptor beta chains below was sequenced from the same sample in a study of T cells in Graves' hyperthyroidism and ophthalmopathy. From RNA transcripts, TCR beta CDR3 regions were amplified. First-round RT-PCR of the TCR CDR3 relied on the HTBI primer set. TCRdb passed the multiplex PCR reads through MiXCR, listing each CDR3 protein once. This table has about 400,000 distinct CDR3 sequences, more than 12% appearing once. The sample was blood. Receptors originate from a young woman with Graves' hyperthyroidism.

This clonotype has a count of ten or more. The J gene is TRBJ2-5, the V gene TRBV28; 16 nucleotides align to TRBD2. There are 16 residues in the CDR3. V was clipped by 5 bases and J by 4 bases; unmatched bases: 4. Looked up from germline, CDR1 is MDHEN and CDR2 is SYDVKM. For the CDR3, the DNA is TGTGCCAGCAGTCTGGGACTAGCGGGAGGGCCAGAGACCCAGTACTTC. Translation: CASSLGLAGGPETQYF.

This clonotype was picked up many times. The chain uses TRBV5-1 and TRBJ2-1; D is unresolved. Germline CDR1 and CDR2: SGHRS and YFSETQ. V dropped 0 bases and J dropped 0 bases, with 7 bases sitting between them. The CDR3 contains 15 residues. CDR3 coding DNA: TGCGCCAGCAGCTTGGAATCAGCCTCCTACAATGAGCAGTTCTTC. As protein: CASSLESASYNEQFF.